The 6 T cell receptor beta chains below come from one sample, sequenced in a study of blood T cell repertoires in COVID-19. Method: immunoSEQ multiplex PCR; TCRdb's copy keeps in-frame clones and lacks some. The sample records under 350,000 clones, more than 90% being singletons. Source material: PBMCs or T cells enriched from blood (not recorded which). Source of these receptors: a man between 60 and 75 years old who had recovered from COVID-19.

This chain links TRBV7-8 with TRBJ2-1; tentatively, D is TRBD1 (5 bases). The CDR3 covers 15 residues. CDR1 is SGHVS and CDR2 is FQNEAQ in the germline V gene. Trimming pared 5 bases from V and 1 base from J, leaving 12 bases between. The CDR3 coding sequence is TGTGCCAGCAGCCACCGACAGCATTCCTACAATGAGCAGTTCTTC. Protein sequence: CASSHRQHSYNEQFF. The whole variable domain, filled in from reference TRBV7-8 and TRBJ2-1, reads GAGVSQSPRYKVAKRGQDVALRCDPISGHVSLFWYQQALGQGPEFLTYFQNEAQLDKSGLPSDRFFAERPEGSVSTLKIQRTQQEDSAVYLCASSHRQHSYNEQFFGPGTRLTVL.

The genes are TRBV25-1 and TRBJ2-7; possibly TRBD1 for D (7 bases). In germline, CDR1 is MGHDK, CDR2 SYGVNS. Trimming took off 3 bases at V and 4 bases at J, with 13 bases between the two ends. This CDR3 region has 14 residues. The CDR3 DNA is TGTGCCAGCAGTGATGGCAGGGGGGCGTACGAGCAGTACTTC. Amino acid sequence: CASSDGRGAYEQYF.

V gene TRBV10-3 combines with J gene TRBJ1-1, with no clear D. V dropped 3 bases and J dropped 0 bases, with 17 bases sitting between them. From germline, CDR1 is ENHRY and CDR2 SYGVKD. CDR3 length: 17 residues. Here the CDR3 reads CAISEFSSRGLNTEAFF. The DNA of the CDR3 is TGTGCCATCAGTGAATTTTCATCGCGGGGATTGAACACTGAAGCTTTCTTT.

The chain employs TRBV30 and TRBJ2-2; 8 positions agree with TRBD1. CDR3 length: 14 residues. Germline CDR1 and CDR2: GTSNPN and SVGIG (reference sequence). V lost 7 bases and J lost 0; bases outside the gene matches: 4. This CDR3 is CALGQVANTGELFF. CDR3 DNA sequence: TGTGCCTTGGGACAGGTAGCGAACACCGGGGAGCTGTTTTTT.

The J gene is TRBJ2-1, the V gene TRBV5-8; 8 bases are a match to TRBD2. J gave up 4 bases and V 3 bases, and 3 bases lay outside the gene matches. The CDR3 runs 14 residues. Germline V gene lookup returns CDR1 SGHTS and CDR2 YDEGEE. CDR3 DNA sequence: TGTGCCAGCAGCTCGAGACTAGCGTACAATGAGCAGTTCTTC. Its translation: CASSSRLAYNEQFF.

This chain links TRBV9 with TRBJ1-3, with D unclear. This CDR3 is 16 amino acids long. Trimming pared 4 bases from V and 0 bases from J, leaving 14 bases between. Germline V gives CDR1 SGDLS, CDR2 YYNGEE. CDR3 nucleotides: TGTGCCAGCAGCTCAAGACCAGGAAGCTCTGGAAACACCATATATTTT. This encodes CASSSRPGSSGNTIYF.